Here is one TCR beta chain with its context. The antigen is undetermined. The source of the sample is a study of CXCR3-negative and CXCR3-positive naive CD8 T cells. Overall study: With about 1.5 +/- 0.3 million reads per library, the TRB reads numbered some 130 million in total. Study-wide findings and caveats: In cryopreserved cells, CXCR3 expression partially decreased, and fresh PBMCs were used in most assays.

TRB cDNA libraries were made by UMI-labeled 5' RACE. TCRdb reprocessed the 5' RACE reads, keeping one entry per CDR3 protein, no DNA. This sample contains 50,000 to 65,000 distinct CDR3 sequences. Germline lookup yields CDR1 SGHTA and CDR2 FQGNSA. This CDR3 has 14 residues. The chain employs TRBV7-2 and TRBJ1-1; the D call from TCRdb, TRBD1, cannot be confirmed without DNA. The sequencing input was naive CXCR3- CD8+ T cells from blood. The subset: CD45RO-CCR7+CD27+CD95- naive CD8+ T cells lacking CXCR3 (TNR3-). This TCR came from a human donor in good health. Some clones in this sample may be carry-over from other donors' samples. The CDR3 region is CASSLAGGATEAFF.